Sequencing of this T cell receptor beta chain was carried out in a study of response to subunit inactivated influenza vaccine. A single record per CDR3 protein comes from TCRdb applying MiXCR to the RT-PCR reads. Of about 540,000 distinct CDR3 sequences in the sample, approximately 22% are singletons; the top ten hold around 2.8%. The germline gives CDR1 MDHEN, CDR2 SYDVKM. Trimming pared 6 bases from V and 3 bases from J, leaving 11 bases between. The CDR3 length is 14 residues. A remark on this clonotype: Its specificity is not known.

Study-wide points: It was the authors' suggestion that each seasonal influenza vaccination recruits few new T cells.

In addition, the sample was reused for a study of T cells expressing NK-cell markers. That study reports: The TCR beta cDNA came from 5'RACE template switching with UMIs. It was sorted CD3+CD56-NKG2C+, CD3+CD56+NKG2C- and CD3+CD56+NKG2C+ T cells that provided the TCR beta repertoires. Where a handful of donors were concerned, these clonotypes also led the CD3+CD56-NKG2C+ fraction. It was still unclear whether expanded NKG2C+ T cell clones were HCMV specific.

The TCR sequence derives from a man aged 50 to 59 who received an inactivated influenza vaccine. The gene calls are TRBV28 and TRBJ1-4; D not certain. Sequenced material: CD4+ T cells sorted from PBMCs, taken 11 to 12 days after vaccination. The CDR3 nucleotides are TGTGCCAGCAGAAGACGCGCGGCTAATGAAAAACTGTTTTTT. Its protein is CASRRRAANEKLFF. The full variable domain, completed using reference TRBV28 and TRBJ1-4, is DVKVTQSSRYLVKRTGEKVFLECVQDMDHENMFWYRQDPGLGLRLIYFSYDVKMKEKGDIPEGYSVSREKKERFSLILESASTNQTSMYLCASRRRAANEKLFFGSGTQLSVL.